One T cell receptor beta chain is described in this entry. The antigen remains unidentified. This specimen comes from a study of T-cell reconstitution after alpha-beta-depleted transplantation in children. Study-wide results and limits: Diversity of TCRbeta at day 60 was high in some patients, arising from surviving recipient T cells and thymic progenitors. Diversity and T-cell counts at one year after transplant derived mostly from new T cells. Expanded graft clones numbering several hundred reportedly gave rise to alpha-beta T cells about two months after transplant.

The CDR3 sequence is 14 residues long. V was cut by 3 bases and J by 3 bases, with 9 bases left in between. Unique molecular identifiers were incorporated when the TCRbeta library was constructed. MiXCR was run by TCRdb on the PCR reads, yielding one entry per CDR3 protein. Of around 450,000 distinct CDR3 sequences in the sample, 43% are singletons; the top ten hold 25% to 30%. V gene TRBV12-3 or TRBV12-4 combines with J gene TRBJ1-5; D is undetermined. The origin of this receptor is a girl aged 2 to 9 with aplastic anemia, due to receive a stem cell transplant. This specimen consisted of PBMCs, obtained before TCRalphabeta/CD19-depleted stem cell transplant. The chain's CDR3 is CASSFRQTNQPQHF. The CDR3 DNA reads TGTGCCAGCAGTTTCCGGCAGACCAATCAGCCCCAGCATTTT.